The 22 T cell receptor beta chains below come from one sample, sequenced in a study of blood T cell repertoires in COVID-19 (dated by TCRdb to about 2020). Libraries were built with the immunoSEQ multiplex PCR assay. As stored in TCRdb, this immuneACCESS dataset retains in-frame rearrangements with V and J assigned. A fraction of the clones does not appear; measured against another copy, unresolved V genes explain less than half of the discrepancy, and the remainder lacks a known reason. The table for this sample lists about 200,000 clones; approximately 84% of them were counted only once. In total, the top ten clones hold 6.5% to 9% of the sample. The sample was peripheral blood. The receptors derive from a woman aged 50 to 65 with active or convalescent COVID-19.

This CDR3 is CASSAREGQPQHF. CDR3 coding DNA: TGTGCCAGCAGCGCCCGGGAGGGACAGCCCCAGCATTTT. The chain employs TRBV7-3 and TRBJ1-5; D gene uncertain. Germline V gives CDR1 SGHTA, CDR2 FQGTGA. The germline V and J ends were trimmed by 5 bases and 7 bases, with 12 bases remaining between them. This CDR3 contains 13 residues.

The rearrangement uses TRBV10-2 and TRBJ1-5, with D perhaps matching TRBD1 (5 bases). The CDR3 contains 13 residues. Between the trimmed V and J ends, which lost 2 bases and 14 bases, there was a span of 16 bases. From germline, CDR1 is WSHSY and CDR2 SAAADI. The CDR3 loop reads CASSERGGKDKHF. In nucleotides, the CDR3 is TGCGCCAGCAGTGAGCGGGGGGGGAAGGATAAGCATTTT.

In its sample, this clone ranks as medium-sized (0.01 to 0.1%). This rearrangement joins TRBV7-9 to TRBJ2-1; 9 nucleotides match TRBD1. The CDR3 runs to 14 residues. CDR1 is SEHNR and CDR2 is FQNEAQ in the germline V gene (reference sequence). Losses at the gene ends were 5 bases for V and 7 bases for J; bases not matched to a gene: 6. The CDR3 DNA reads TGTGCCAGCAGCGGATCGACAGGGGGAAATGAGCAGTTCTTC. This gives the protein CASSGSTGGNEQFF.

The chain couples TRBV12-3 or TRBV12-4 to TRBJ1-2; tentative D call: TRBD1 (5 bases). Deletions cut 0 bases from V and 7 bases from J, with 6 bases between. The length of the CDR3 is 12 residues. The CDR3, as DNA: TGTGCCAGCAGTTTAGCCAGGGCTGGCTACACCTTC. Its protein product is CASSLARAGYTF.

This clone was seen more than once but under ten times. The J gene is TRBJ1-1, the V gene TRBV2; no clear D gene. Germline V gene lookup returns CDR1 SNHLY and CDR2 FYNNEI. The CDR3 sequence is 14 residues long. Trimming took 8 bases from V and 1 from J, leaving 14 bases between them. The CDR3 DNA follows: TGTGCCAGCTGTAAGAGGGCAGCGAACACTGAAGCTTTCTTT. Protein product: CASCKRAANTEAFF.

CDR3 loop: CSVPGGLNEQFF. Written as DNA, the CDR3 is TGCAGCGTCCCAGGGGGATTAAATGAGCAGTTCTTC. The chain is built from TRBV29-1 and TRBJ2-1, with 7 bases lining up with TRBD1. J gave up 7 bases and V 6 bases, and 6 bases lay outside the gene matches. The CDR3 is made up of 12 amino acids. Germline assignment: CDR1 SQVTM and CDR2 ANQGSEA.

V usage is TRBV5-1 and J usage is TRBJ1-1; D gene ambiguous. Germline-derived CDR1 and CDR2 are SGHRS and YFSETQ. Trimming removed 4 bases from V and 1 base from J, with 2 bases in between. The CDR3 covers 11 residues. As DNA, the CDR3 is TGCGCCAGCAGCCAGAACACTGAAGCTTTCTTT. Its protein product is CASSQNTEAFF.

The chain couples TRBV5-4 to TRBJ2-5; 9 bases align to TRBD1. CDR1 is SGHNT and CDR2 is YYREEE in the germline V gene (reference sequence). The CDR3 extends over 13 amino acids. J gave up 8 bases and V 4 bases, and 6 bases lay outside the gene matches. The chain's CDR3 is CASSMGTGLTQYF. CDR3 bases: TGTGCCAGCAGCATGGGGACAGGGCTAACCCAGTACTTC.

The chain carries TRBV20-1 and TRBJ2-4, with TRBD2 as a possible D gene (5 bases). Looked up from germline, CDR1 is DFQATT and CDR2 is SNEGSKA (reference sequence). The V and J ends lost 7 bases and 7 bases respectively, with 8 bases between them. This CDR3 has 10 residues. The CDR3 DNA follows: TGCAGTGGAGGGAGCAACATTCAGTACTTC. Protein product: CSGGSNIQYF.

V is TRBV5-1 and J is TRBJ2-7; 7 positions agree with TRBD1. The CDR3 extends over 14 amino acids. Per germline, CDR1 SGHRS and CDR2 YFSETQ. J gave up 3 bases and V 4 bases, and 7 bases lay outside the gene matches. This CDR3 reads CASSVTGFSYEQYF. In DNA, the CDR3 is TGCGCCAGCAGCGTGACAGGGTTTAGCTACGAGCAGTACTTC.

Only one count was recorded for this clone. The V call is TRBV5-6, the J call TRBJ2-2; 12 bases are a match to TRBD2. The CDR3 has 16 amino acids. The V and J ends lost 4 bases and 4 bases, in that order; junction bases with no gene match: 5. Germline V gene data show CDR1 as SGHDT and CDR2 as YYEEEE. The CDR3 is CASSRLAGGSTGELFF. Here the CDR3 DNA reads TGTGCCAGCAGCCGTCTAGCGGGGGGGAGCACCGGGGAGCTGTTTTTT.

The gene calls are TRBV9 and TRBJ2-3; D not certain. Germline V lookup: CDR1 SGDLS, CDR2 YYNGEE. Trimming took off 0 bases at V and 2 bases at J, with 13 bases between the two ends. The CDR3 is 16 residues long. CDR3 sequence (DNA): TGTGCCAGCAGCGTAGGTGATAGCCGCCCCACAGATACGCAGTATTTT. It encodes CASSVGDSRPTDTQYF.

This clone has only a few counts. Here the CDR3 DNA reads TGCGCCAGCAGCTTCGGGCAACAGGGGGTTGATGGCTACACCTTC. Residues: CASSFGQQGVDGYTF. This chain connects TRBV5-1 to TRBJ1-2; 8 nucleotides match TRBD1. CDR3 length equals 15 residues. Germline V lookup: CDR1 SGHRS, CDR2 YFSETQ. After removal of 2 bases from V and 6 bases from J, the junction contained 9 bases not matched to a gene.

The gene calls are TRBV2 and TRBJ1-1, with 7 nucleotides matching TRBD1. The V segment lost 8 bases and the J segment 2 bases; nucleotides outside the gene matches: 11. The CDR3 has 15 amino acids. The germline CDR1 and CDR2 sequences are SNHLY and FYNNEI. CDR3 DNA sequence: TGTGCCAGCGGAGGGGGCAGGGGACCCAACACTGAAGCTTTCTTT. This encodes CASGGGRGPNTEAFF.

The chain employs TRBV5-8 and TRBJ2-7; no clear D gene. This CDR3 has 13 residues. Germline V CDR1 and CDR2: SGHTS, YDEGEE. Trimming cost V 6 bases and J 4 bases, with 14 bases left between them. The CDR3 DNA reads as TGTGCCAGCAACAACGATGCCAGTTACGAGCAGTACGTC. Translated: CASNNDASYEQYV.

The chain recombines TRBV29-1 with TRBJ1-1; possible D gene TRBD1, 5 bases. The V end was cut by 3 bases, the J end by 7 bases, with 9 bases between. Germline assignment: CDR1 SQVTM and CDR2 ANQGSEA. The CDR3 runs 11 residues. The CDR3, as DNA: TGCAGCGTTGACCGACAGAATGAAGCTTTCTTT. Amino acids: CSVDRQNEAFF.

The genes are TRBV18 and TRBJ1-2, with 9 bases identical to TRBD1. There are 18 residues in the CDR3. With V trimmed by 0 bases and J by 3 bases, 11 bases remained unmatched. In germline, CDR1 is KGHSH, CDR2 LQKENI. The DNA for the CDR3 is TGTGCCAGCTCACCACCCGTAAGGACAGGGGCCGGCGACTATGGCTACACCTTC. This encodes CASSPPVRTGAGDYGYTF.

V usage is TRBV28 and J usage is TRBJ1-2; D ambiguous. Looked up from germline, CDR1 is MDHEN and CDR2 is SYDVKM. With 3 bases removed from V and 2 bases from J, the gap between germline ends came to 10 bases. This CDR3 spans 14 amino acids. The CDR3 loop reads CASSLGTLNYGYTF. The CDR3 nucleotides are TGTGCCAGCAGTTTGGGCACCCTGAACTATGGCTACACCTTC.

This chain joins TRBV4-2 and TRBJ1-5, with 10 positions matching TRBD1. The CDR3 length is 18 residues. Germline lookup yields CDR1 LGHNA and CDR2 YNFKEQ. Germline trimming cut 2 bases from V and 4 bases from J; bases unmatched to any gene: 11. CDR3 sequence (DNA): TGTGCCAGCAGCCAACCCGATTGGGACAGGGGAGGGAATCAGCCCCAGCATTTT. Residues: CASSQPDWDRGGNQPQHF.

The chain recombines TRBV5-1 with TRBJ1-4; 7 nucleotides line up with TRBD1. The CDR3 length is 14 residues. V gave up 3 bases and J gave up 5 bases; unmatched junction bases: 4. Per the germline V gene, CDR1 is SGHRS and CDR2 is YFSETQ. DNA of the CDR3: TGCGCCAGCAGCTCACAGGGGAAAAATGAAAAACTGTTTTTT. This translates into CASSSQGKNEKLFF.

J is TRBJ2-2 and V is TRBV6-5; 10 nucleotides match TRBD1. The V segment lost 6 bases and the J segment 4 bases; nucleotides outside the gene matches: 5. The germline gives CDR1 MNHEY, CDR2 SVGAGI. The CDR3 is 15 residues long. The CDR3 spells CASRGQGFGTGELFF. The CDR3 coding sequence is TGTGCCAGCAGGGGACAGGGGTTCGGCACCGGGGAGCTGTTTTTT.

V and J are TRBV27 and TRBJ1-1; D possibly corresponds to TRBD1 (5 bases). V lost 6 bases and J 5 bases, leaving 16 bases between the germline ends. This CDR3 contains 14 residues. Germline V gives CDR1 MNHEY, CDR2 SMNVEV (reference sequence). The CDR3 is CASSFVGGYTEAFF. CDR3 sequence (DNA): TGTGCCAGCAGCTTTGTCGGGGGGTATACTGAAGCTTTCTTT.